Listed below are T cell receptor beta chains from one sample, sequenced in a study of cytomegalovirus exposure and HLA in healthy donors. TCRdb keeps only in-frame clones here, not all; method: immunoSEQ multiplex PCR. The table lists 60,000 to 70,000 clones, about three quarters of them singletons, with 9% to 10% in the top ten. Source material: PBMCs. The receptors were sampled from a middle-aged man in good health and CMV-seronegative. Both conserved end residues are part of each CDR3. D genes are given only for firm matches. Clone size is shown for a subset of rows, as once, few, many or a class of expanded clone.

V	J	D	size	length	DNA	CDR3
TRBV5-1	TRBJ1-2	.	.	13	TGCGCCAGCAGCTTCGGGGGAGACAGTGGCTACACCTTC	CASSFGGDSGYTF
TRBV6-5	TRBJ2-2	TRBD2	.	15	TGTGCCAGCAGGAGACTAGCGGGGGGGGCCGGGGAGCTGTTTTTT	CASRRLAGGAGELFF
TRBV7-8	TRBJ2-1	TRBD2	.	16	TGTGCCAGCAGCCCCACTAGCGGGGAGGGGTACAATGAGCAGTTCTTC	CASSPTSGEGYNEQFF
TRBV29-1	TRBJ2-3	.	.	14	TGCAGCGTTGAAGGTGTGGCAATCACAGATACGCAGTATTTT	CSVEGVAITDTQYF
TRBV10-3	TRBJ1-5	.	.	15	TGTGCCATCAGCGAGGAACAGGTCCCCGGTCAGCCCCAGCATTTT	CAISEEQVPGQPQHF
TRBV5-1	TRBJ1-1	TRBD1	few	15	TGCGCCAGCAGCTTGGGGACAGGCGGAAACACTGAAGCTTTCTTT	CASSLGTGGNTEAFF
TRBV27	TRBJ1-5	.	once	13	TGTGCCACCGCCGGCCAGGGCAATCAGCCCCAGCATTTT	CATAGQGNQPQHF
TRBV5-1	TRBJ1-2	.	.	14	TGCGCCAGCAGCTTCGGTTTACAGGGTAATGGCTACACCTTC	CASSFGLQGNGYTF
TRBV19	TRBJ2-7	.	.	15	TGTGCCAGTAGCAGACCGGGGACATTCCCCTACGAGCAGTACTTC	CASSRPGTFPYEQYF
TRBV6-5	TRBJ1-1	TRBD1	.	14	TGTGCCAGCAGAGGACAGGGTTTGAACACTGAAGCTTTCTTT	CASRGQGLNTEAFF
TRBV15	TRBJ2-6	TRBD1	.	20	TGTGCCACCAGCCTAACTTCTCCCAGACAGGGGATGAGTGGGGCCAACGTCCTGACTTTC	CATSLTSPRQGMSGANVLTF
TRBV5-4	TRBJ2-1	TRBD2	few	15	TGTGCCAGCAGCTCCCCGGGAGGGAACTACAATGAGCAGTTCTTC	CASSSPGGNYNEQFF
TRBV18	TRBJ2-5	.	.	13	TGTGCCAGCTCACCCCAGGGCCAAGAGACCCAGTACTTC	CASSPQGQETQYF
TRBV28	TRBJ2-3	TRBD2	.	15	TGTGCCAGCAGTTCCCCTAGCGGTAGCACAGATACGCAGTATTTT	CASSSPSGSTDTQYF
TRBV6-1	TRBJ2-5	TRBD2	.	15	TGTGCCAGCAGTTGGGGGGCGGGAGGGTGGGAGACCCAGTACTTC	CASSWGAGGWETQYF
TRBV7-9	TRBJ1-2	TRBD1	.	14	TGTGCCAGCAGCTTAGCCGGGACAGGGTTTGGCTACACCTTC	CASSLAGTGFGYTF
TRBV6-5	TRBJ2-7	.	few	15	TGTGCCAGCAGTTACTCTGCACTCGACTCCTACGAGCAGTACTTC	CASSYSALDSYEQYF
TRBV14	TRBJ2-5	.	.	14	TGTGCCAGCAGCCAATCCCTCTCCCCGGGGGCCCAGTACTTC	CASSQSLSPGAQYF
TRBV9	TRBJ2-5	.	.	15	TGTGCCAGCAGCGTCGACCCAGAGCGGGTTGGGACCCAGTACTTC	CASSVDPERVGTQYF
TRBV5-4	TRBJ2-2	TRBD2	many	18	TGTGCCAGCAGCTTGGTGGGCGGGGGGGCGAGGGACACCGGGGAGCTGTTTTTT	CASSLVGGGARDTGELFF
TRBV2	TRBJ1-5	TRBD1	.	15	TGTGCCAGCAGTGGGACAGGGGGCATAGGTCAGCCCCAGCATTTT	CASSGTGGIGQPQHF
TRBV4-1	TRBJ2-3	TRBD2	.	15	TGCGCCAGCAGCCAGACTAGCGGGTGGGGGGATACGCAGTATTTT	CASSQTSGWGDTQYF
TRBV7-9	TRBJ2-7	.	.	13	TGTGCCAGCAGCCCGAATCTAGGCTCCGAGCAGTACTTC	CASSPNLGSEQYF